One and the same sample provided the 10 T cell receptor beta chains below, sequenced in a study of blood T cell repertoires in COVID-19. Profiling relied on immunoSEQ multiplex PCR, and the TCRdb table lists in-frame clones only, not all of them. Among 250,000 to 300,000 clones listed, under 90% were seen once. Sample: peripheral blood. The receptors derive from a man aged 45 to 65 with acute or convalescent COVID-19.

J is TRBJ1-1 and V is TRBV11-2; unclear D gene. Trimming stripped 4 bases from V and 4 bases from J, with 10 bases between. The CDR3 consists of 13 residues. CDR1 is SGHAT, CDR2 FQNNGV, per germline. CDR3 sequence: CASSSEVGTEAFF. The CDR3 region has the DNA TGTGCCAGCAGCTCGGAGGTGGGCACTGAAGCTTTCTTT.

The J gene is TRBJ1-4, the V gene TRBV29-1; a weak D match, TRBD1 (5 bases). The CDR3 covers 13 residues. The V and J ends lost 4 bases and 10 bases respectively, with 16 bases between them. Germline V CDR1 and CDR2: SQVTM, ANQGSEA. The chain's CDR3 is CSVADGGAGKLFF. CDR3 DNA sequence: TGCAGCGTTGCGGATGGAGGGGCTGGAAAACTGTTTTTT.

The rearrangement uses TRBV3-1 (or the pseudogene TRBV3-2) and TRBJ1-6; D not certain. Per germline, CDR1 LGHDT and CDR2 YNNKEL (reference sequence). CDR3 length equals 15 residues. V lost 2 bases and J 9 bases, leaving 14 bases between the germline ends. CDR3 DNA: TGTGCCAGCAGCCAAACCCAGCCGAGCGGTTCACCCCTCCACTTT. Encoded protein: CASSQTQPSGSPLHF.

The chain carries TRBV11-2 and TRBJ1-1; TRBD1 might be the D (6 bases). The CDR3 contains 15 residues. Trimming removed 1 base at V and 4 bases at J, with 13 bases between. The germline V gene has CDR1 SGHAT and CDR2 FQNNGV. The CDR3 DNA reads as TGTGCCAGCAGCTTAGGAAACAGGGTTGGCACTGAAGCTTTCTTT. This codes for CASSLGNRVGTEAFF.

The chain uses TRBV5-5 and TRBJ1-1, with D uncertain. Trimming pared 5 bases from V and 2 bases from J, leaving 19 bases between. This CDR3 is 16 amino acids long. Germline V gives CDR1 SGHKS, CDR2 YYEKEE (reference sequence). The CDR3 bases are TGTGCCAGCAGGATGGCGGGCAGCCCCCGCAACACTGAAGCTTTCTTT. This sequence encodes CASRMAGSPRNTEAFF.

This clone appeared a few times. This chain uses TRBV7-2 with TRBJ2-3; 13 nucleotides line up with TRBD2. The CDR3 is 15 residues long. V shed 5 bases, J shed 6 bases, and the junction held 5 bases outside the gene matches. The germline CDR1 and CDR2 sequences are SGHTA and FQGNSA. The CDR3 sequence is CASSRLAGGADTQYF. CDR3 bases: TGTGCCAGCAGCAGACTAGCGGGGGGCGCGGATACGCAGTATTTT.

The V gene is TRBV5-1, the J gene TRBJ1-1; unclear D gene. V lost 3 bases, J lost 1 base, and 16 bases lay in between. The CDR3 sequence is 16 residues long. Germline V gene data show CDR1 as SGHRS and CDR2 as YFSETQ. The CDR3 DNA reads TGCGCCAGCAGCTCACACCCTCCGGCAGGGAACACTGAAGCTTTCTTT. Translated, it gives CASSSHPPAGNTEAFF.

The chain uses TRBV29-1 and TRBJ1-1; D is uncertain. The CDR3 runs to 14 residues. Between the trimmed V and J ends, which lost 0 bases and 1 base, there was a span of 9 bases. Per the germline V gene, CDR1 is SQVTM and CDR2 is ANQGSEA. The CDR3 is CSVEDLSTNTEAFF. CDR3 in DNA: TGCAGCGTTGAAGATCTGAGCACGAACACTGAAGCTTTCTTT.

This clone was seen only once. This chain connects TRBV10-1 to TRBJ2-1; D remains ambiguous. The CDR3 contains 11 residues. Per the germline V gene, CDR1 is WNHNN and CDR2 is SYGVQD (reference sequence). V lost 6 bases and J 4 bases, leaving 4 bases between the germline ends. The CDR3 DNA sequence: TGCGCCAGCAGCCATTACAATGAGCAGTTCTTC. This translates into CASSHYNEQFF.

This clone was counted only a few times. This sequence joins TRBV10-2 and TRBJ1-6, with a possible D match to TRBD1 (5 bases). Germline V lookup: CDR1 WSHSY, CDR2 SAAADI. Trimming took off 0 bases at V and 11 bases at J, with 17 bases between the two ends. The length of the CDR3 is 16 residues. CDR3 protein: CASSESGGTPPPPLHF. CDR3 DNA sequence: TGCGCCAGCAGTGAGTCGGGGGGGACTCCACCGCCACCCCTCCACTTT.